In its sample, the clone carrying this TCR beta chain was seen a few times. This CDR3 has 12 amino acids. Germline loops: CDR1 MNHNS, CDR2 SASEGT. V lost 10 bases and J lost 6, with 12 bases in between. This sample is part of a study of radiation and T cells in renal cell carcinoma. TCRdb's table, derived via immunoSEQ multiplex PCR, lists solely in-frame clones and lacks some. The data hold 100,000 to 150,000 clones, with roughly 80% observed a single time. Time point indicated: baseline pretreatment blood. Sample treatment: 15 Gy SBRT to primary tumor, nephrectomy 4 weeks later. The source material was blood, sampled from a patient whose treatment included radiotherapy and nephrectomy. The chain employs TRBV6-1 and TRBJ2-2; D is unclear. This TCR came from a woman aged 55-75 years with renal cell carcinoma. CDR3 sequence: CATYAGAGELFF. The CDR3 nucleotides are TGTGCCACCTACGCTGGGGCCGGGGAGCTGTTTTTT.